These T cell receptor beta chains were read from a single sample in a study of technical replicates of blood from several donors. Here immunoSEQ multiplex PCR was the method, and the copy in TCRdb shows in-frame clones only, minus some. The data hold 91,000 or so clones, with around 96% observed a single time. Sequenced material: T cells isolated from PBMCs. The receptors here all came from a human donor in good health. The CDR3 runs from the conserved cysteine through the conserved F or W. A D gene is named only where the DNA matches it firmly. Only some rows state a clone size, as once, few, many or a class for expanded clones.

j_call d_call clone_size v_call cdr3_aa cdr3_nt
TRBJ1-2 . . TRBV30 CACTDTYGYTF TGTGCCTGTACAGATACATATGGCTACACCTTC
TRBJ1-2 . . TRBV30 CAWSVQTPYGYTF TGTGCCTGGAGTGTACAAACCCCCTATGGCTACACCTTC
TRBJ2-1 TRBD2 . TRBV29-1 CSVERGLAGDIEQFF TGCAGCGTTGAAAGGGGACTAGCGGGAGATATTGAGCAGTTCTTC
TRBJ2-3 TRBD2 . TRBV27 CASKNGGGGGRKDTQYF TGTGCCAGCAAGAATGGCGGCGGGGGTGGACGGAAAGATACGCAGTATTTT
TRBJ2-2 TRBD1 . TRBV27 CASSLGQGFSATGELFF TGTGCCAGCAGTTTAGGACAGGGGTTTTCGGCCACCGGGGAGCTGTTTTTT
TRBJ1-3 . once TRBV6-1 CASSVGLYSGNTIYF TGTGCCAGCAGCGTCGGACTGTACTCTGGAAACACCATATATTTT
TRBJ2-3 TRBD2 . TRBV11-1 CASSWGLAGAQDTQYF TGTGCCAGCAGCTGGGGACTAGCGGGAGCTCAAGATACGCAGTATTTT
TRBJ1-2 . few TRBV7-2 CASSPGSRFYGYTF TGTGCCAGCAGCCCGGGTTCGAGGTTCTATGGCTACACCTTC
TRBJ2-2 . . TRBV25-1 CASSAPRATGELFF TGTGCCAGCAGTGCGCCCCGAGCCACCGGGGAGCTGTTTTTT
TRBJ1-4 TRBD1 . TRBV27 CASSPGRDRAEKLFF TGTGCCAGCAGCCCAGGCCGGGACAGGGCCGAAAAACTGTTTTTT
TRBJ2-7 . . TRBV7-3 CASSLTPSYEQYF TGTGCCAGCAGCTTAACACCCAGCTACGAGCAGTACTTC
TRBJ2-3 . once TRBV9 CASSLGHITDTQYF TGTGCCAGCAGCCTAGGACATATAACAGATACGCAGTATTTT
TRBJ2-7 . once TRBV5-4 CASSQGERASSYEQYF TGTGCCAGCAGCCAAGGGGAGCGGGCCAGCTCCTACGAGCAGTACTTC
TRBJ1-2 TRBD1 . TRBV28 CASSLSGQVRTDYGYTF TGTGCCAGCAGTTTATCCGGACAGGTCCGAACTGATTATGGCTACACCTTC
TRBJ2-7 . . TRBV6-6 CASKQGYEQYF TGTGCCAGCAAACAGGGCTACGAGCAGTACTTC
TRBJ1-1 TRBD1 . TRBV2 CASSRQGMNTEAFF TGTGCCAGCAGCCGACAGGGGATGAACACTGAAGCTTTCTTT
TRBJ2-5 TRBD2 . TRBV2 CASSRDYQTQYF TGTGCCAGCAGTCGGGACTATCAGACCCAGTACTTC
TRBJ1-6 . . TRBV27 CASSLRNSPLHF TGTGCCAGCAGTTTGAGGAATTCACCCCTCCACTTT
TRBJ2-2 TRBD2 . TRBV5-1 CASSLAASGSMGGELFF TGCGCCAGCAGCTTGGCCGCTAGCGGGAGTATGGGCGGGGAGCTGTTTTTT
TRBJ1-2 TRBD1 . TRBV30 CAWIPSPGQGYGYTF TGTGCCTGGATACCTTCTCCGGGACAGGGCTATGGCTACACCTTC
TRBJ2-1 TRBD2 . TRBV18 CASSPRGLAGTAASYNEQFF TGTGCCAGCTCACCTCGTGGACTAGCGGGGACTGCGGCCTCCTACAATGAGCAGTTCTTC
TRBJ1-4 . . TRBV25-1 CASSPGVEKLFF TGTGCCAGCAGCCCAGGTGTAGAAAAACTGTTTTTT
TRBJ2-2 . . TRBV10-3 CAITTGRNTGELFF TGTGCCATCACTACAGGGAGGAACACCGGGGAGCTGTTTTTT
TRBJ2-6 TRBD1 . TRBV14 CASSPQGRGANVLTF TGTGCCAGCAGCCCACAGGGGAGAGGGGCCAACGTCCTGACTTTC
TRBJ2-7 TRBD2 . TRBV2 CASTLGSLAGGYEQYF TGTGCCAGCACACTCGGGAGCCTAGCGGGAGGGTACGAGCAGTACTTC
TRBJ1-5 . . TRBV18 CASSPPNQPQHF TGTGCCAGCTCACCCCCTAATCAGCCCCAGCATTTT